Described below is a single T cell receptor (beta chain) sequence and its context. The antigen is unknown. There are 17 residues in the CDR3. V was clipped by 1 base and J by 5 bases; unmatched bases: 5. Germline V lookup: CDR1 LGHNA, CDR2 YNFKEQ. The entry originates in a study of T cells after yellow fever vaccination. 5'RACE template switching generated TCR cDNA, adding a universal primer site and UMIs. One entry per CDR3 protein, called by TCRdb with MiXCR from the 5' RACE reads. The top ten clones hold 2.5% to 3.5% of a sample with some 240,000 distinct CDR3 sequences, roughly 3% of them seen once. Regarding the study as a whole: Detected again after the booster were most primary-vaccination clones, at 95% to 97% CD4 and 88% CD8.

This sample comprised CD4+ T cells sorted from PBMCs, obtained 10 days after the yellow fever booster vaccination. This TCR was recovered from a man younger than 30 who received the YFV17D yellow fever vaccine. This chain connects TRBV4-2 to TRBJ1-6; TRBD1 matches 10 bases. CDR3 sequence reads: CASSQVAGTGDNSPLHF. The CDR3 coding sequence is TGTGCCAGCAGCCAAGTTGCCGGGACAGGGGATAATTCACCCCTCCACTTT.